Sequencing of this T cell receptor beta chain was carried out in a study of technical replicates of blood from several donors. The assay was immunoSEQ multiplex PCR, and TCRdb's table has in-frame clones only and misses some. This sample carries about 83,000 clones, roughly nine tenths of them seen once, and the ten largest clones take around 0.42%. Between the trimmed V and J ends, which lost 2 bases and 3 bases, there was a span of 12 bases. This CDR3 region has 14 residues. The germline V gene encodes CDR1 SGDLS and CDR2 YYNGEE. Sequencing was carried out using T cells isolated from PBMCs. The chain joins TRBV9 to TRBJ2-7; a weak D match, TRBD1 (6 bases). The TCR originated in a human donor in good health. The CDR3 loop is CASSVATGLYEQYF. DNA of the CDR3: TGTGCCAGCAGCGTGGCGACAGGCCTCTACGAGCAGTACTTC.